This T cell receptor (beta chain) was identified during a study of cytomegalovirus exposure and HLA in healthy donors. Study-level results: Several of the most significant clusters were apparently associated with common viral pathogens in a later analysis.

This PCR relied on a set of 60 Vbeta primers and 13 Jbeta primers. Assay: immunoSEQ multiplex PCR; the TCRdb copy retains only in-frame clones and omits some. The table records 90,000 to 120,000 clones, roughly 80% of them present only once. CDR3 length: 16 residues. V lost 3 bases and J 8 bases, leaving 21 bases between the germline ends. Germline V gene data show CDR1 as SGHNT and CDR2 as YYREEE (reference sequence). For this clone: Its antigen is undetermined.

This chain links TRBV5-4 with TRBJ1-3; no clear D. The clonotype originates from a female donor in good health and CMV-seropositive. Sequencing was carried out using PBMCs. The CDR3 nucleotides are TGTGCCAGCAGCTACGGCGGGATCTCCGGGAGGGACACCATATATTTT. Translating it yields CASSYGGISGRDTIYF.